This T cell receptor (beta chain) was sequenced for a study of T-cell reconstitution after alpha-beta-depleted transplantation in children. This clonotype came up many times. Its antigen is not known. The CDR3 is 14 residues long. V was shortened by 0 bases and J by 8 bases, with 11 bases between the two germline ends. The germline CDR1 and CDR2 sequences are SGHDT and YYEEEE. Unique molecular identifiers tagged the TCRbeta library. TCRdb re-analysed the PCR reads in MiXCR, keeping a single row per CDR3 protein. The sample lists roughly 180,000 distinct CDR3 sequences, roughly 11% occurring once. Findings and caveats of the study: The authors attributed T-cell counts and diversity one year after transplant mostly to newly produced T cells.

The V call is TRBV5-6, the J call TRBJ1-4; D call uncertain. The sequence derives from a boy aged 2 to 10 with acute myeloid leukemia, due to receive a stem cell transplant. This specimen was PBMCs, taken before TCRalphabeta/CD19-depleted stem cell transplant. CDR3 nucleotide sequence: TGTGCCAGCAGCTTGGATGGGAAGGGAGAAAAACTGTTTTTT. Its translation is CASSLDGKGEKLFF. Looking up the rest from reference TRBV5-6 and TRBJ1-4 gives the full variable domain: DAGVTQSPTHLIKTRGQQVTLRCSPKSGHDTVSWYQQALGQGPQFIFQYYEEEERQRGNFPDRFSGHQFPNYSSELNVNALLLGDSALYLCASSLDGKGEKLFFGSGTQLSVL.